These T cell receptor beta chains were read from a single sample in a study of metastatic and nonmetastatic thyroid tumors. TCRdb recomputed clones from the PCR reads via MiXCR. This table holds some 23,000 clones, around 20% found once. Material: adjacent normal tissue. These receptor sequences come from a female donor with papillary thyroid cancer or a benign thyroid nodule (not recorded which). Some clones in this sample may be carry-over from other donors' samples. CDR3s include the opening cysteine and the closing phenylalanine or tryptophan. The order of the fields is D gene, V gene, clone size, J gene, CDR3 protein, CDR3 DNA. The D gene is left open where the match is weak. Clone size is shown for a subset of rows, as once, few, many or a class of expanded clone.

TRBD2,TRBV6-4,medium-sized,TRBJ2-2,CASSDGTSGNTGELFF,TGTGCCAGCAGTGACGGGACTAGCGGGAACACCGGGGAGCTGTTTTTT
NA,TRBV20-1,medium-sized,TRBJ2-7,CSAPDRAYEQYF,TGCAGTGCCCCGGACCGTGCCTACGAGCAGTACTTC
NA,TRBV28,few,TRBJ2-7,CASRIPQGYEQHF,TGTGCCAGCAGGATCCCACAGGGCTACGAGCAGCACTTC
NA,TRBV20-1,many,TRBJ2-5,CSARDPADETQYF,TGCAGTGCTAGAGATCCGGCGGACGAGACCCAGTACTTC
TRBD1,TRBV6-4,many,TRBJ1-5,CASSAPDRGPPINIYSNQPQHF,TGTGCCAGCAGTGCCCCCGACAGGGGGCCACCAATAAACATCTATAGCAATCAGCCCCAGCATTTT
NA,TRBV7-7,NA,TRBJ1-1,CASSSDRATEAFF,TGTGCTAGCAGCTCGGACAGAGCCACTGAAGCTTTCTTT
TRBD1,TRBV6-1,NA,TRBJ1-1,CASTLNRGYTEAFF,TGTGCCAGCACCCTAAACAGGGGCTACACTGAAGCTTTCTTT
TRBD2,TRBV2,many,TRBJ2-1,CASSETHSGSASYNEQFF,TGTGCCAGCAGTGAAACCCATAGCGGGAGCGCGTCCTACAATGAGCAGTTCTTC
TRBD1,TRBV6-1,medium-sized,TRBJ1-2,CATSRETGRLSYTF,TGTGCTACCAGCAGGGAGACAGGGAGGCTCTCCTACACCTTC
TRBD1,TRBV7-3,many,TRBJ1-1,CASSNPGGGTEAFF,TGTGCCAGCAGCAACCCAGGGGGGGGGACTGAAGCTTTCTTT
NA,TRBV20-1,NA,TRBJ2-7,CSARPFSGPPLEQYF,TGCAGTGCTAGACCTTTTTCAGGCCCTCCCCTCGAGCAGTACTTC
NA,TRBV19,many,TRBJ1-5,CASSTGATISPQHF,TGTGCCAGTAGTACAGGGGCTACAATCAGCCCCCAGCATTTT
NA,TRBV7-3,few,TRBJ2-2,CASSPGGLGELFF,TGTGCCAGCAGCCCGGGGGGCCTCGGGGAGCTGTTTTTT
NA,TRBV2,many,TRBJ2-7,CASSSVTGIYEQYF,TGTGCCAGCAGCTCCGTGACGGGGATCTACGAGCAGTACTTC
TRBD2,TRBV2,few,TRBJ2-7,CASRQGLASYEQYF,TGTGCCAGTAGACAGGGACTAGCTTCCTACGAGCAGTACTTC
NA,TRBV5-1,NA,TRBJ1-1,CASSSVQGLNTEAFF,TGCGCCAGCAGCTCGGTACAGGGCCTGAACACTGAAGCTTTCTTT
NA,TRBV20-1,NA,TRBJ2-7,CSAIGFGSAYERYF,TGCAGTGCTATTGGATTTGGGAGCGCATACGAGCGGTACTTC
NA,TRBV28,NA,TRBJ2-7,CASSFDRYEQYF,TGTGCCAGCAGTTTCGACCGCTACGAGCAGTACTTC
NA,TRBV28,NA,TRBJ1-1,CVSYGRATLNTEALF,TGTGTCAGCTACGGGAGAGCCACGTTGAACACTGAAGCTTTATTT
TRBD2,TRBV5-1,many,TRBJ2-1,CASSLGLAGWEAEQFF,TGCGCCAGCAGCTTGGGACTAGCGGGTTGGGAGGCTGAGCAGTTCTTC
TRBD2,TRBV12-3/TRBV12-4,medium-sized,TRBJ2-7,CASSLAGGYEQYF,TGTGCCAGCAGTTTAGCGGGAGGGTACGAGCAGTACTTC
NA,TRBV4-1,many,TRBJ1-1,CASSPLMNTEAFF,TGCGCCAGCAGCCCTTTGATGAACACTGAAGCTTTCTTT
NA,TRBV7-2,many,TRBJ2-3,CASSLAGVGTDTQYF,TGTGCCAGCAGCTTAGCGGGAGTCGGCACAGATACGCAGTATTTT
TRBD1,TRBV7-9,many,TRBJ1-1,CASSAQGARNTEAFF,TGTGCCAGCAGCGCACAGGGGGCGCGAAACACTGAAGCTTTCTTT
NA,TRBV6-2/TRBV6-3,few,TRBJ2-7,CASTYAGTWTAYEQYF,TGTGCCAGCACTTACGCGGGGACCTGGACAGCCTACGAGCAGTACTTC
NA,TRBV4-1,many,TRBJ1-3,CASSQALGHLPSSGNTIYF,TGCGCCAGCAGCCAGGCTCTTGGACACTTACCTTCATCTGGAAACACCATATATTTT
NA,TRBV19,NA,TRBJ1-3,CASGRDTCVNTIYF,TGTGCCAGTGGCCGGGACACGTGTGTAAACACCATATATTTT
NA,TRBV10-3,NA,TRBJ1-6,CAISPGTWANSPLHF,TGTGCCATAAGTCCCGGGACATGGGCAAATTCACCCCTCCACTTT
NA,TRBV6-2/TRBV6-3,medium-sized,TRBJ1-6,CASSYANSPLHF,TGTGCCAGCAGTTATGCTAATTCACCCCTCCACTTT
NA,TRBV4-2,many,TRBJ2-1,CASSPTPAGNEQFF,TGTGCCAGCAGCCCGACTCCCGCTGGGAATGAGCAGTTCTTC
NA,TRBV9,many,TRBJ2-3,CASSVAAGDTQYF,TGTGCCAGCAGCGTAGCTGCGGGGGATACGCAGTATTTT
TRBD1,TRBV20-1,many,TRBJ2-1,CSADRTGYNEQFF,TGCAGTGCTGATCGGACAGGGTACAATGAGCAGTTCTTC
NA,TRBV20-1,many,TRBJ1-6,CSARDQTTGRYNSPLHF,TGCAGTGCTAGAGACCAGACCACAGGGAGATATAATTCACCCCTCCACTTT
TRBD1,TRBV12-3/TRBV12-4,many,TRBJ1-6,CASSPTGGGSPLHF,TGTGCCAGCAGTCCGACAGGGGGCGGTTCACCCCTCCACTTT
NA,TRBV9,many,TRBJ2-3,CASGRGGTDTQYF,TGTGCCAGCGGACGAGGGGGCACAGATACGCAGTATTTT
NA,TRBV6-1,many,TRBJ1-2,CASSERKNYGYTF,TGTGCCAGCAGTGAACGGAAAAACTATGGCTACACCTTC
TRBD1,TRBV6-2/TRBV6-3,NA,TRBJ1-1,CASSSWTGLNTEAFF,TGTGCCAGCAGTTCCTGGACAGGGTTGAACACTGAAGCTTTCTTT
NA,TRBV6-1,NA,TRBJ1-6,CASSPRGGSYNSPLHF,TGTGCCAGCAGTCCCCGGGGGGGCTCCTATAATTCACCCCTCCACTTT
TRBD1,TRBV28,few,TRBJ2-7,CASTAGGQVSPYEQYF,TGTGCCAGCACCGCAGGGGGTCAAGTGAGCCCCTACGAGCAGTACTTC
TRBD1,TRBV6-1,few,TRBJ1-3,CASSPQGVTGNTIYF,TGTGCCAGCAGCCCCCAGGGGGTAACTGGAAACACCATATATTTT
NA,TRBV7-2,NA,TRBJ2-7,CASSSYEGSYEQYF,TGTGCCAGCAGCTCCTACGAAGGCTCCTACGAGCAGTACTTC
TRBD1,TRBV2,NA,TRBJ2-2,CASRQGVNTGELFF,TGTGCCAGTAGACAGGGGGTAAACACGGGGGAGCTTTTTTTT
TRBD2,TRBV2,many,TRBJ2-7,CASTSPRLAGAEGYEQYF,TGTGCCAGCACCTCTCCCCGGCTAGCGGGAGCGGAGGGCTACGAGCAGTACTTC
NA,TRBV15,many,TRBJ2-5,CATSRSQQETQYF,TGTGCCACCAGCAGGTCTCAGCAAGAGACCCAGTACTTC
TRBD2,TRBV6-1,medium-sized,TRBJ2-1,CASRETSGSGVQFF,TGTGCCAGCCGGGAGACTAGCGGGAGTGGGGTGCAGTTCTTC
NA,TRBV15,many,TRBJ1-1,CATSRGGVNTEAFF,TGTGCCACCAGCAGAGGAGGGGTAAACACTGAAGCTTTCTTT
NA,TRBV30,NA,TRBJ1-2,CAWKTGGGYTF,TGTGCCTGGAAAACAGGAGGAGGCTACACCTTC
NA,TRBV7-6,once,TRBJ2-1,CASSLETQNEQFF,TGTGCCAGCAGCTTAGAGACACAAAATGAGCAGTTCTTC
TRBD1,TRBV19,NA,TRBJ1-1,CASSIGQGGTEAFF,TGTGCCAGTAGTATCGGACAGGGGGGAACTGAAGCTTTCTTT
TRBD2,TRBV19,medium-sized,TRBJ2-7,CASSLPGLGLYEQYF,TGTGCCAGTAGTCTTCCGGGACTAGGGCTCTACGAGCAGTACTTC
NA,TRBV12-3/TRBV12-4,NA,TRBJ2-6,CASIPVPSSSGSNVLTF,TGTGCCAGCATCCCCGTCCCCAGCTCCTCTGGGTCCAACGTCCTGACTTTC
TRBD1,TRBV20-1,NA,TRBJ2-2,CSARFPSGQGTGELFF,TGCAGCGCTAGATTTCCCTCGGGACAGGGCACCGGGGAGCTGTTTTTT
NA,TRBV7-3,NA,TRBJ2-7,CASSFFYSYEQYF,TGTGCCAGCAGCTTTTTCTACAGCTACGAGCAGTACTTC